This T cell receptor (beta chain) derives from a study of blood T cell repertoires in COVID-19. This clone was counted a single time. Measured with immunoSEQ multiplex PCR; TCRdb has only the in-frame clones, and not every one. The table lists fewer than 400,000 clones, roughly 85% of them singletons. This CDR3 region has 16 residues. V lost 2 bases and J 0 bases, leaving 11 bases between the germline ends. CDR1 and CDR2 (germline): MDHEN, SYDVKM. Clinical history reported by participants formed the basis on which cohorts were assigned. The material sequenced was PBMCs or T cells enriched from blood (not recorded which). This sequence was found in a woman aged 25 to 45 who had been exposed to COVID-19. V and J are TRBV28 and TRBJ1-5, with D hard to call. The CDR3 DNA sequence: TGTGCCAGCAGTTTACTAGCACTTTATAGCAATCAGCCCCAGCATTTT. Translation: CASSLLALYSNQPQHF. The variable domain in full, completed from reference TRBV28 and TRBJ1-5, reads DVKVTQSSRYLVKRTGEKVFLECVQDMDHENMFWYRQDPGLGLRLIYFSYDVKMKEKGDIPEGYSVSREKKERFSLILESASTNQTSMYLCASSLLALYSNQPQHFGDGTRLSIL.